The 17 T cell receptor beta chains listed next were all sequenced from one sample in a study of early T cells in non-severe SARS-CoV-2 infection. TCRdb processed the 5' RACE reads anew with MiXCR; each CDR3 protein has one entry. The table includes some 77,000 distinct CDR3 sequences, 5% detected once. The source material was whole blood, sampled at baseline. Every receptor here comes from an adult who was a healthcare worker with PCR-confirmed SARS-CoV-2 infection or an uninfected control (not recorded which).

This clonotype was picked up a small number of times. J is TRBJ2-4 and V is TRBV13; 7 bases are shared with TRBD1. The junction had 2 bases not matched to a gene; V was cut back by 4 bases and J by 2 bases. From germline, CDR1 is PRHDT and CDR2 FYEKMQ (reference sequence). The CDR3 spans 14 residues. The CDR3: CASSSTGSKNIQYF. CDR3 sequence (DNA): TGTGCCAGCAGCTCGACAGGGTCCAAAAACATTCAGTACTTC. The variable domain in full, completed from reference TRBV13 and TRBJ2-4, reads AAGVIQSPRHLIKEKRETATLKCYPIPRHDTVYWYQQGPGQDPQFLISFYEKMQSDKGSIPDRFSAQQFSDYHSELNMSSLELGDSALYFCASSSTGSKNIQYFGAGTRLSVL.

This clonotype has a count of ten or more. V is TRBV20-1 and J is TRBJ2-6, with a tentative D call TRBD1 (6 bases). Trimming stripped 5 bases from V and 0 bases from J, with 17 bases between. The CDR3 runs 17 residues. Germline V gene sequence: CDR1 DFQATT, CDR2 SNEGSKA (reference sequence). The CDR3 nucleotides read TGCAGTGCTGGCAGGGGACCGATGATCTCTGGGGCCAACGTCCTGACTTTC. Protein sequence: CSAGRGPMISGANVLTF.

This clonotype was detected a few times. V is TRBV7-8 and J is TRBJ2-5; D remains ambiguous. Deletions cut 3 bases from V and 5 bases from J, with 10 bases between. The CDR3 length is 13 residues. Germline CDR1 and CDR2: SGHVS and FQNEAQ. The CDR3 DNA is TGTGCCAGCAGCTTCCCGCCCGGGGAGACCCAGTACTTC. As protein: CASSFPPGETQYF.

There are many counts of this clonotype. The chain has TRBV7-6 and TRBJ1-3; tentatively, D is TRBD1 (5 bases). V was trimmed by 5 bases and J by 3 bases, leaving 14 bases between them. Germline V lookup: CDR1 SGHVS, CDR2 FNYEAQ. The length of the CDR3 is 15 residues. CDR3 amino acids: CASSRHQGRGNTIYF. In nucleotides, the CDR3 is TGTGCCAGCAGCCGGCACCAGGGTCGTGGAAACACCATATATTTT.

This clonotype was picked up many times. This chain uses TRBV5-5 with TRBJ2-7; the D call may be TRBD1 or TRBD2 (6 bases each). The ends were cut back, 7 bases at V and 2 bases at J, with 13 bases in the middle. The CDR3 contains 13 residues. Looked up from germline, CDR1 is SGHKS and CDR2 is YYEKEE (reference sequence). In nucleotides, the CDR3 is TGTGCCAGCTGGGGGCGGGGTACCTACGAGCAGTACTTC. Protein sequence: CASWGRGTYEQYF. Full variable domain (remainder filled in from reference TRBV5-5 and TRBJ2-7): DAGVTQSPTHLIKTRGQQVTLRCSPISGHKSVSWYQQVLGQGPQFIFQYYEKEERGRGNFPDRFSARQFPNYSSELNVNALLLGDSALYLCASWGRGTYEQYFGPGTRLTVT.

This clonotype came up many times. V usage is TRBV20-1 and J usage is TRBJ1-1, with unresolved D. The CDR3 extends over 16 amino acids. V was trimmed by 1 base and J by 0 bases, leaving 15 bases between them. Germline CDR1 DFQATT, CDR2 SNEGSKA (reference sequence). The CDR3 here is CSARGPGLNMNTEAFF. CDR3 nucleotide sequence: TGCAGTGCTAGAGGGCCTGGGCTGAACATGAACACTGAAGCTTTCTTT.

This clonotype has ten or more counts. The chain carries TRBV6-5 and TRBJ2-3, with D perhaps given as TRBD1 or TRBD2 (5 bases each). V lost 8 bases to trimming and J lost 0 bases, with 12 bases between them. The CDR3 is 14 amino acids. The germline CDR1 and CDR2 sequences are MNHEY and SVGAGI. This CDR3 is CASGMRGSTDTQYF. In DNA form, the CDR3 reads TGTGCCAGCGGTATGAGGGGTAGCACAGATACGCAGTATTTT.

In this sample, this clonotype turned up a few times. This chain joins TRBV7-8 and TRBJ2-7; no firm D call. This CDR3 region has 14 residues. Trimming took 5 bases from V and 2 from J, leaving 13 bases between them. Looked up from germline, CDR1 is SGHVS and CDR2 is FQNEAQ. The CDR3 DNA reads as TGTGCCAGCAGCGGCGATTTGGCCCCCTACGAGCAGTACTTC. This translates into CASSGDLAPYEQYF.

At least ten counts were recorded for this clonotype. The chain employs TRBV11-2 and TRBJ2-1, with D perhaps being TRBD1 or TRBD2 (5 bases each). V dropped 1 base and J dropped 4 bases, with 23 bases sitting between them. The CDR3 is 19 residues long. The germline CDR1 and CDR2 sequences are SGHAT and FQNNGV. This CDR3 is CASSLGSFGTGTLYNEQFF. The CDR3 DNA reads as TGTGCCAGCAGCTTAGGGTCCTTTGGCACCGGGACCCTATACAATGAGCAGTTCTTC.

CDR3 DNA: TGTGCCAGCAGGCTTCTCCTCGGGACTGCCAACAATGAGCAGTTCTTC. Amino acid sequence: CASRLLLGTANNEQFF. V is TRBV27 and J is TRBJ2-1; tentative D call: TRBD2 (6 bases). The CDR3 has 16 residues. Looked up from germline, CDR1 is MNHEY and CDR2 is SMNVEV (reference sequence). The V end lost 6 bases, the J end lost 5 bases, and 20 bases lay between the germline ends.

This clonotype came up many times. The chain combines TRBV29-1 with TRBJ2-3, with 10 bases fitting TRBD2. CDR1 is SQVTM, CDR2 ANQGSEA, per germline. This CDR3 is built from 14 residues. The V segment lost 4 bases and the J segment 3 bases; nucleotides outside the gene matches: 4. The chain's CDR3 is CSVGGSGRTDTQYF. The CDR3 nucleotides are TGCAGCGTTGGGGGTAGCGGGAGGACAGATACGCAGTATTTT.

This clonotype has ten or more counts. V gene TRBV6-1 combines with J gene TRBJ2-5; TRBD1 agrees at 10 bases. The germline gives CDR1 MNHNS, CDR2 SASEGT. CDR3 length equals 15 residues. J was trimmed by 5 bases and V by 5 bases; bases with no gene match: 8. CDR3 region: CASSPGRTGGETQYF. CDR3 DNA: TGTGCCAGCAGTCCCGGCCGGACAGGGGGGGAGACCCAGTACTTC.

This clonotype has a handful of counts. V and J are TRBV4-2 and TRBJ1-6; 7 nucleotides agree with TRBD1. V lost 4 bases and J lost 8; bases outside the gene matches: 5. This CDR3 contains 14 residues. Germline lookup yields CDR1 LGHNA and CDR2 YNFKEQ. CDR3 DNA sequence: TGTGCCAGCAGCCCCCGACAGGGATATTCACCCCTCCACTTT. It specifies CASSPRQGYSPLHF.

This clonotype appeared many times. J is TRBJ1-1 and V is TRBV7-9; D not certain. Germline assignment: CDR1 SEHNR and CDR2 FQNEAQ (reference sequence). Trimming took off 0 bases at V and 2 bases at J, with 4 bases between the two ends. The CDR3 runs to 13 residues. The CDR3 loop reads CASSLAGNTEAFF. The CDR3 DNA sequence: TGTGCCAGCAGCTTAGCGGGCAACACTGAAGCTTTCTTT.

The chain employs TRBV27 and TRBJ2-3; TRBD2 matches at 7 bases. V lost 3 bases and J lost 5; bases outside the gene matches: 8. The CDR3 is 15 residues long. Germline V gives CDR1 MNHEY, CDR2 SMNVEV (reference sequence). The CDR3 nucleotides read TGTGCCAGCAGTTTCGGCTTGGCGGGAGTAGATACGCAGTATTTT. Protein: CASSFGLAGVDTQYF.

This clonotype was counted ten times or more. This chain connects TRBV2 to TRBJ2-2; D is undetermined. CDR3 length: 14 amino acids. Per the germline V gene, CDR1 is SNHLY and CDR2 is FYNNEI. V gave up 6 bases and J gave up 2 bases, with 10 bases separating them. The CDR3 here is CASSLASNTGELFF. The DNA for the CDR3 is TGTGCCAGCAGCCTCGCCAGTAACACCGGGGAGCTGTTTTTT. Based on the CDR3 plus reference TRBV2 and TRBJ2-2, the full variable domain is EPEVTQTPSHQVTQMGQEVILRCVPISNHLYFYWYRQILGQKVEFLVSFYNNEISEKSEIFDDQFSVERPDGSNFTLKIRSTKLEDSAMYFCASSLASNTGELFFGEGSRLTVL.

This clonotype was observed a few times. In DNA, the CDR3 is TGTGCCAGCAGCCAACCCTCGGGACTAGAGGGTCCCCAGTACTTC. Amino acid sequence: CASSQPSGLEGPQYF. V gene TRBV7-8 combines with J gene TRBJ2-5; 8 nucleotides align to TRBD2. The germline gives CDR1 SGHVS, CDR2 FQNEAQ. This CDR3 is 15 amino acids long. V was pared by 5 bases and J by 9 bases, with 14 bases of the junction left unmatched.